This T cell receptor beta chain was identified in a study of CD8 T cells in Susac syndrome. General study results and limits: That the number of individuals in its TCR sequencing and HLA analysis was relatively small was acknowledged by the study.

This CDR3 is 11 amino acids long. V was shortened by 7 bases and J by 9 bases, with 13 bases between the two germline ends. Germline V CDR1 and CDR2: SQVTM, ANQGSEA. TCR beta sequences were obtained from blood CD8+ and CD4+ T cells. In contrast to the negatively isolated CD8+ and CD4+ T cells, TEMRA cells were FACS-enriched. Remarks on this clonotype: The antigen remains unidentified.

When the RNA was reverse transcribed, random hexamers were used with an input of roughly 0.45 to 1 ug. By means of immunoSEQ multiplex PCR, TCR beta CDR3 spanning 54 Vbeta and 13 Jbeta underwent amplification. In TCRdb, the immunoSEQ multiplex PCR reads were re-called with MiXCR into one record per CDR3 protein. This table has around 130,000 distinct CDR3 sequences, around 96% appearing once. This rearrangement joins TRBV29-1 to TRBJ2-1; D call uncertain. Sample: CD4+ T cells from PBMCs. This receptor was identified in a human donor with multiple sclerosis. CDR3 region: CSAIPGVEQFF. CDR3 DNA: TGCAGCGCTATACCGGGTGTTGAGCAGTTCTTC.